Below, 19 T cell receptor beta chains from the same sample are listed, as sequenced in a study of blood T cell repertoires in COVID-19. Clones were read by immunoSEQ multiplex PCR, and TCRdb kept only the in-frame ones, dropping some. The sample consists of approximately 110,000 clones, around nine tenths of them appearing once. Sequencing was carried out using peripheral blood. All receptors derive from a man in his fifties or sixties with COVID-19, enrolled during active disease.

This clone appeared a single time. The chain combines TRBV3-1 (or the pseudogene TRBV3-2) with TRBJ2-5, with a weak D call TRBD2 (6 bases). Trimming stripped 4 bases from V and 1 base from J, with 13 bases between. The germline V gene encodes CDR1 LGHDT and CDR2 YNNKEL (reference sequence). This CDR3 is built from 15 residues. The CDR3: CASSLSGLGQETQYF. CDR3 sequence (DNA): TGTGCCAGCAGCCTCTCGGGACTGGGCCAAGAGACCCAGTACTTC.

In this sample, this clone turned up many times. V gene TRBV5-1 combines with J gene TRBJ2-3, with 8 nucleotides matching TRBD1. This CDR3 is built from 15 residues. Germline-derived CDR1 and CDR2 are SGHRS and YFSETQ. With V trimmed by 8 bases and J by 1 base, 9 bases remained unmatched. CDR3 protein: CASRTTGAGTDTQYF. As DNA, the CDR3 is TGCGCCAGTCGGACGACAGGGGCGGGCACAGATACGCAGTATTTT.

The V and J genes are TRBV7-3 and TRBJ1-1; D gene unclear. Per the germline V gene, CDR1 is SGHTA and CDR2 is FQGTGA. V was cut by 0 bases and J by 1 base, with 9 bases left in between. The CDR3 covers 15 residues. In DNA, the CDR3 is TGTGCCAGCAGCTTAACGAAGGCGGGGAACACTGAAGCTTTCTTT. Amino acid sequence: CASSLTKAGNTEAFF.

This clone was seen only once. The rearrangement links TRBV14 to TRBJ1-4; 7 positions agree with TRBD1. Germline V gene data show CDR1 as SGHDN and CDR2 as FVKESK. Trimming at V came to 2 bases and at J to 4 bases, leaving 13 bases not matched to a gene. This CDR3 is built from 18 residues. CDR3 protein: CASSQTVFRDSLNEKLFF. As DNA, the CDR3 is TGTGCCAGCAGCCAAACGGTCTTCCGGGACAGCCTTAATGAAAAACTGTTTTTT.

The chain is built from TRBV5-6 and TRBJ2-7; D unresolved. Germline loops: CDR1 SGHDT, CDR2 YYEEEE. V dropped 0 bases and J dropped 5 bases, with 6 bases sitting between them. CDR3 size: 12 residues. The chain's CDR3 is CASSLEPHEQYV. DNA for the CDR3: TGTGCCAGCAGCTTGGAGCCCCACGAGCAGTACGTC.

Here the CDR3 reads CASSLWTGGDYGYTF. The CDR3 coding sequence is TGTGCCAGCAGCTTATGGACAGGGGGCGACTATGGCTACACCTTC. J is TRBJ1-2 and V is TRBV11-2, with 11 positions matching TRBD1. This CDR3 is 15 amino acids long. Germline V gives CDR1 SGHAT, CDR2 FQNNGV. V lost 2 bases and J lost 3; bases outside the gene matches: 2.

J is TRBJ1-2 and V is TRBV10-1; 8 bases are shared with TRBD1. This CDR3 is built from 16 residues. Looked up from germline, CDR1 is WNHNN and CDR2 is SYGVQD (reference sequence). Trimming removed 6 bases from V and 2 bases from J; junction bases left unmatched: 11. The CDR3 bases are TGCGCCAGCAGACCGGGACAGGACCTTTCGAACTATGGCTACACCTTC. Translating gives CASRPGQDLSNYGYTF.

The DNA of the CDR3 is TGTGCCAGCAGTTTATCCTACCCCTACAATGAGCAGTTCTTC. This translates into CASSLSYPYNEQFF. V usage is TRBV28 and J usage is TRBJ2-1; unclear D gene. V was clipped by 1 base and J by 2 bases, with 6 bases between them. Germline V gene sequence: CDR1 MDHEN, CDR2 SYDVKM. The CDR3 has 14 residues.

V is TRBV5-1 and J is TRBJ1-5; TRBD1 matches at 7 bases. The junction had 14 bases not matched to a gene; V was cut back by 4 bases and J by 4 bases. The germline V gene has CDR1 SGHRS and CDR2 YFSETQ. The CDR3 is 17 amino acids. The CDR3 here is CASSLGGTESGNQPQHF. CDR3 in DNA: TGCGCCAGCAGCCTTGGGGGGACAGAATCTGGGAATCAGCCCCAGCATTTT.

The genes are TRBV5-8 and TRBJ2-4; TRBD2 is a possible D gene (6 bases). CDR3 length: 13 amino acids. CDR1 is SGHTS and CDR2 is YDEGEE in the germline V gene. With 0 bases removed from V and 6 bases from J, the gap between germline ends came to 7 bases. The chain's CDR3 is CASSLVGGNIQYF. For the CDR3, the DNA is TGTGCCAGCAGCTTGGTGGGAGGAAACATTCAGTACTTC.

This chain links TRBV7-9 with TRBJ2-7, with 11 bases aligning to TRBD1. The germline V gene has CDR1 SEHNR and CDR2 FQNEAQ (reference sequence). After removal of 6 bases from V and 4 bases from J, the junction contained 5 bases not matched to a gene. The CDR3 length is 14 residues. The CDR3 coding sequence is TGTGCCAGCAGTTCCGGACAGGGGGCGTACGAGCAGTACTTC. This encodes CASSSGQGAYEQYF.

The chain combines TRBV11-2 with TRBJ2-4, with D possibly TRBD1 on 5 matching bases. There are 15 residues in the CDR3. Germline V gene lookup returns CDR1 SGHAT and CDR2 FQNNGV. The V and J ends lost 5 bases and 7 bases respectively, with 18 bases between them. CDR3 in amino acids: CASSPQGWALNIQYF. Here the CDR3 DNA reads TGTGCCAGCAGCCCCCAGGGCTGGGCTTTGAACATTCAGTACTTC.

The chain uses TRBV19 and TRBJ2-3; TRBD2 aligns across 8 bases. CDR1 and CDR2 (germline): LNHDA, SQIVND (reference sequence). Trimming cost V 1 base and J 4 bases; bases outside gene matches: 1. The CDR3 has 14 residues. CDR3 in amino acids: CASSIGAGADTQYF. CDR3 bases: TGTGCCAGTAGTATAGGAGCGGGAGCAGATACGCAGTATTTT.

In its sample, this clone was seen once. The DNA for the CDR3 is TGTGCCACCAGTGATGCGACTAGACTACACACAGATACGCAGTATTTT. It is translated as CATSDATRLHTDTQYF. This chain uses TRBV24-1 with TRBJ2-3, with a weak D call TRBD2 (6 bases). The CDR3 is made up of 16 amino acids. Between the trimmed V and J ends, which lost 3 bases and 2 bases, there was a span of 14 bases. Per germline, CDR1 KGHDR and CDR2 SFDVKD.

The V and J genes are TRBV7-2 and TRBJ2-3; tentative D call: TRBD2 (6 bases). The ends were cut back, 1 base at V and 5 bases at J, with 13 bases in the middle. Germline-derived CDR1 and CDR2 are SGHTA and FQGNSA. The CDR3 extends over 15 amino acids. The CDR3 DNA reads TGTGCCAGCAGCTTAGACGGGGGAGTTGTAGATACGCAGTATTTT. It specifies CASSLDGGVVDTQYF.

This clone is a singleton in its sample. The chain recombines TRBV18 with TRBJ2-1; the match to TRBD2 covers 12 bases. Germline-derived CDR1 and CDR2 are KGHSH and LQKENI. There are 16 residues in the CDR3. Losses at the gene ends were 3 bases for V and 7 bases for J; bases not matched to a gene: 7. The CDR3 loop reads CASSPLAGGNANEQFF. CDR3 DNA sequence: TGTGCCAGCTCACCGCTAGCGGGAGGGAATGCTAATGAGCAGTTCTTC.

The chain combines TRBV11-2 with TRBJ2-3; 8 positions agree with TRBD2. The germline V gene has CDR1 SGHAT and CDR2 FQNNGV. The CDR3 has 16 residues. V lost 2 bases and J lost 5; bases outside the gene matches: 9. The CDR3 DNA sequence: TGTGCCAGCAGCTTATTGGCGGGAGGAGGAGGAGATACGCAGTATTTT. This codes for CASSLLAGGGGDTQYF. The full variable domain, completed using reference TRBV11-2 and TRBJ2-3, is EAGVAQSPRYKIIEKRQSVAFWCNPISGHATLYWYQQILGQGPKLLIQFQNNGVVDDSQLPKDRFSAERLKGVDSTLKIQPAKLEDSAVYLCASSLLAGGGGDTQYFGPGTRLTVL.

Comment on this clone: This same CDR3 is encoded by further DNA sequences in the sample. The gene calls are TRBV28 and TRBJ2-5; D is perhaps TRBD2 (6 bases). This CDR3 region has 13 residues. Germline V lookup: CDR1 MDHEN, CDR2 SYDVKM. Trimming pared 2 bases from V and 5 bases from J, leaving 9 bases between. The CDR3 is CASSLAGRETQYF. The DNA of the CDR3 is TGTGCCAGCAGTTTAGCGGGACGGGAGACCCAGTACTTC.

The chain employs TRBV11-2 and TRBJ1-2, with D possibly being TRBD1 (6 bases). Germline V gene sequence: CDR1 SGHAT, CDR2 FQNNGV. V was shortened by 7 bases and J by 6 bases, with 15 bases between the two germline ends. The CDR3 consists of 13 residues. CDR3 in amino acids: CASKGETGDGYTF. The CDR3 coding sequence is TGTGCCAGCAAGGGAGAGACAGGTGATGGCTACACCTTC.